The clone carrying this TCR beta chain was detected ten times or more. TCRdb ran MiXCR on the 5' RACE reads and lists one entry per CDR3 protein. The data contain hundreds of thousands of distinct CDR3 sequences, around 6% of them singletons. The data belong to a study of identical twins. The germline V gene has CDR1 MGHRA and CDR2 YSYEKL. V shed 2 bases and J 8 bases; nucleotides not matched to a gene: 8. This CDR3 comprises 15 residues. The chain couples TRBV4-1 to TRBJ2-1; 8 positions match TRBD2. This TCR derives from a man aged 18 to 30 in good health. Sequenced: naive T cells sorted from blood. The CDR3 sequence: CASSQQERESDEQFF. In DNA, the CDR3 is TGCGCCAGCAGCCAACAAGAGCGGGAGTCCGATGAGCAGTTCTTC.